Given below is one T cell receptor (beta chain) in context. Its antigen remains unidentified. No per-base quality is available; no much larger clone lies one base away. The entry originates in a study of cytomegalovirus exposure and HLA in healthy donors (dated by TCRdb to 2016 to 2017). Background for the entire study: In an earlier analysis of several hundred of the donors, approximately 260 Gb of sequence data and 117 million unique TCR beta sequences from about 179 million T cells were reported. An early release covering roughly 580 HLA-typed donors comprised about 300 gigabases of sequencing data and approximately 80 million unique TCR sequences. Of the roughly 400 genotyped donors, around 81% fell in the genetic ancestry cluster associated with self-reported Caucasian donors. The study was designed to test whether signatures of past pathogen exposure could be identified by cataloging public T cell receptors. Using immunosequencing, the study profiled T cell repertoires from 666 subjects and related those repertoires to cytomegalovirus serostatus. In addition to the first cohort of roughly 700 subjects, a separate validation cohort of 130 or so different subjects was used. To predict cytomegalovirus infection status, the study combined high-throughput TCR immunosequencing, statistical association of individual TCRs with disease status, and machine learning. To study patterns of TCR occurrence, a later analysis re-analyzed previously published TCR beta repertoires from several hundred donors and added high-resolution HLA genotyping. The later analysis used no new phenotypic data to find candidate immune exposures, relying instead on TCR beta sequences and their occurrence across donors. To decide whether each TCR beta V gene segment behaved as functional or pseudogenic, an earlier analysis of over 500 of the donors relied on high-throughput TCR beta sequencing. Alongside the repertoire data, information on donor age, sex, ethnicity and CMV serostatus was compiled. A later genetic analysis used genome-wide SNP genotypes for about three fifths of the 666 donors, treating that subset as a discovery cohort. Every repertoire in the discovery cohort had been generated on one and the same sequencing platform. HLA typing covered class I and class II loci at four-digit resolution. The number of typed donors differed by locus: about 620-640 for A, B, C, DRB1 and DQB1; 522 for DQA1; fewer than 610 for DPA1; and roughly 490 for DPB1. Because of strong linkage in the cohort, roughly 5 DR-DQ haplotypes were treated as single units for association and clustering. On average, 235,054 unique TCR beta nucleotide sequences were sequenced per donor among roughly 430 genotyped donors of the cohort, with roughly 20% of those sequences being non-productive. Results the study describes overall, beyond this receptor: While some public TCRs were present in many individuals, most TCR sequences turned up only very rarely across donors. Presence/absence analyses assumed roughly uniform sequencing depth across donors, an assumption that may not hold. According to a later analysis, parvovirus B19, influenza, CMV and Epstein-Barr virus appeared linked to several top co-occurrence clusters. When HLA alleles, especially DR and DQ, strongly co-occurred, TCR associations were difficult to assign to individual alleles. Some IMGT-functional V segments, including TRBV6-2 and TRBV6-3, could not be told apart with the 87-base-pair reads, so those segments were excluded. A later analysis associated about 17,000 TCR beta sequences with specific HLA alleles at a false discovery rate of 0.05. This cohort had only TCR beta chains sequenced, and the lack of alpha or paired-chain data limited which features could be detected. HLA typing was unavailable for some donors at each locus, so association tests used only the typed subset. In an earlier analysis of more than 450 of the donors, most TCR beta V segments were observed in productive rearrangements about 87% or about 30% of the time, broadly matching IMGT annotations. A few of the identified cytomegalovirus-associated TCR beta chains were confirmed in vitro to be specific for cytomegalovirus antigens. In a later analysis, most CMV-associated TCR beta chains were found to appear HLA-restricted, with HLA associations seemingly driven largely by CMV exposure. CMV serostatus was the only immune exposure information available for the cohort. In a later analysis, TCR association rates were found to vary across HLA loci, with the most associated TCRs seen for DRB1 alleles and the fewest for HLA-C alleles. In a later analysis, HLA-associated TCR beta chains showed more clonal expansion and lower generation probabilities than non-associated chains that were equally common. The classifier was reported to diagnose cytomegalovirus status with high specificity and sensitivity in both the original cohort and the validation cohort. Compared with the roughly 670-donor mean, donors in an Asian-associated ancestry cluster had fewer N-insertions in productive TCRs, according to a later genetic analysis. The earlier analysis of about 600 of the donors excluded about 16 rarely observed V segments, including chromosome 9 orphons, because counts were too low. It was suggested by the authors that the approach could potentially be generalized to other disease states and immunological phenotypes. A cluster of highly shared sequence variants was judged likely to represent a technical artifact of the sequencing pipeline. The study gave a list of roughly 150 TCR beta chains associated with cytomegalovirus. Linkage disequilibrium might explain the correlated functional status among segregating V segments, but an unknown experimental factor could not be excluded. In a later genetic analysis, a missense DCLRE1C variant was associated with V-gene and J-gene trimming of TCR beta chains, and the association was replicated in an independent cohort. A further reported finding was that TCR beta sequences accurately predicted the HLA-A and HLA-B alleles for most subjects in the first cohort.

The cohort comprised some 680 healthy bone marrow donors. Cohort members were all nominally healthy when sampled, although unrecorded immune exposures were likely present. The donor tested CMV seronegative, placing the donor among the 350 to 400 seronegative members of the cohort. Each donor provided a peripheral blood sample, and peripheral blood mononuclear cells were used for TCR beta sequencing. The Qiagen DNeasy Blood Extraction Kit was used to extract genomic DNA from the blood cell samples. Libraries were constructed by the immunoSEQ multiplex PCR assay. The multiplex PCR relied on a mix of 60 forward primers for TCR Vbeta segments and 13 reverse primers for TCR Jbeta segments. Amplification of the CDR3 region of rearranged TCR beta genes was performed with a multiplex PCR assay on genomic DNA. The amplified TCR beta libraries were sequenced on the Illumina HiSeq System as 87-base-pair reads. As for the original processing: A later analysis tallied 75 million to 95 million unique TCR beta chains across the 650 to 750 repertoires, and approximately 11 million of those chains were shared by two or more donors. Raw reads were error-corrected and collapsed into unique sequences with a nearest-neighbor algorithm that merged closely related sequences to remove PCR and sequencing errors. Alignment of CDR3 sequences to IMGT reference sequences was used to assign V, D and J gene segments. For a sequence to be retained, at least a six-nucleotide match to both a V gene segment and a J gene segment was required. A rearrangement counted as productive if the CDR3 had no stop codons and remained in frame with V and J, and every other rearrangement counted as non-productive. CDR3 was defined by IMGT convention, running from the second conserved V-encoded cysteine to the conserved J-encoded phenylalanine. The earlier analysis of roughly 590 of the donors excluded any sequence lacking an unambiguous match to a single V gene segment. An earlier analysis of some 500 of the donors classified V segments as functional when productive rearrangements were above 56.7% and as segregating when the standard deviation between donors was above 5%. A statistical classification framework was developed to diagnose cytomegalovirus status using the catalog of TCR beta chain sequences. V and J gene assignment, in a later analysis, came from comparing TCR nucleotide sequences with IMGT/GENE-DB human TR gene sequences. A later analysis assigned CDR3 sequences and most-parsimonious VDJ recombination scenarios with the TCRdist pipeline. In a later analysis, each TCR beta chain was defined by its CDR3 amino acid sequence together with its V-gene family, and reads without a unique V-gene family were excluded. As a way to deal with suspected cross-contamination and a sequencing artifact, a later analysis dropped 640 or so nucleotide sequences that were highly shared and had low generation probability. In a later analysis, a clonal expansion index for each public chain was calculated from normalized within-repertoire ranks of inferred template counts. Generation probabilities in a later analysis came from a VDJ recombination model fitted to out-of-frame rearrangements, and those results were checked against IGoR. In a later analysis, TCR-TCR, TCR-HLA and TCR-CMV co-occurrence was scored with hypergeometric tests, and a repertoire-size bias correction was applied to TCR pairs. To estimate false discovery rates, a later analysis permuted the HLA or CMV assignments 20 times. In a later analysis, co-occurring TCRs were grouped with DBSCAN, and TCRdist sequence similarity was added when clustering was performed within HLA-allele-positive subsets. Repertoires with fewer than 30,000 or more than 120,000 public chains were left out of co-occurrence clustering, as were a handful of repertoires with anomalous nucleotide sharing. The source is immuneACCESS, and TCRdb retained only in-frame sequences with V and J called. Part of the clones is not carried over; for the studies checked, unresolved V genes explain less than half of this, and the remainder is unexplained. For V, J and clone size, that table is used; D and trimming come from the DNA. Within this sample are around 150,000 clones, with about 72% of them counted one time only. The top ten clonotypes cover approximately 2.1% of the sample.

CDR1 and CDR2 are read off the germline V gene as MRHNA and SNTAGT. Relative to germline, V is missing 4 bases and J is missing 0 bases, with 4 bases of the junction outside any gene match. CDR3 length: 15 amino acids, cysteine to phenylalanine. This entry keeps only the CDR3 DNA: 45 bases, framed from base 1. The sequencing sample was made of PBMCs. This receptor was identified in a man between 40 and 49 years old in good health and CMV-seronegative. This chain joins TRBV6-4 to TRBJ2-7, and TRBD1 matches 9 of the central bases. The CDR3 protein: CASSVGQGPSYEQYF. In nucleotide form, the sequence is TGTGCCAGCAGTGTTGGACAGGGGCCCTCCTACGAGCAGTACTTC.